Included here is one T cell receptor (beta chain) sequence, with context. These data originate in a study of control samples from healthy donors and cancer patients. The data were produced by immunoSEQ multiplex PCR, yet TCRdb's version contains in-frame clones alone and is incomplete. The data hold fewer than 90,000 clones, with 84% observed a single time. The origin of this receptor is a man aged 50 to 60 in good health. The sequenced sample consisted of blood.

The CDR3 bases are TGTGCCAGCAGTGAATCCGCGGGGGGTCGTATCACCGGGGAGCTGTTTTTT. As protein: CASSESAGGRITGELFF. The chain links TRBV6-1 to TRBJ2-2; 8 bases agree with TRBD2. The length of the CDR3 is 17 residues. From germline, CDR1 is MNHNS and CDR2 SASEGT. Trimming removed 2 bases from V and 4 bases from J; junction bases left unmatched: 9.